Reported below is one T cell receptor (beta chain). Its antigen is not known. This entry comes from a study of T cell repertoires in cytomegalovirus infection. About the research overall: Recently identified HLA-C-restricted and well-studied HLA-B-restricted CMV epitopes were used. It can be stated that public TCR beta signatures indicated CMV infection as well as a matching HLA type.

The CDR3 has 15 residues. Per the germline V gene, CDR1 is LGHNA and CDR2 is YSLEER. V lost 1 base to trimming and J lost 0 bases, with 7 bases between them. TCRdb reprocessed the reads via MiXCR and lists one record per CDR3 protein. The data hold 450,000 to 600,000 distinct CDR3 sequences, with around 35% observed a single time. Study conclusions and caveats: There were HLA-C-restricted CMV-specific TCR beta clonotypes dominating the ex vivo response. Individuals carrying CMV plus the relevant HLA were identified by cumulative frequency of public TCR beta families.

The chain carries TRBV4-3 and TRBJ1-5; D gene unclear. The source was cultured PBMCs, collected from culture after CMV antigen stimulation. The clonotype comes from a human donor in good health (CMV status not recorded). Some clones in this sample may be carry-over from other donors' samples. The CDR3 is CASSQVLVSNQPQHF. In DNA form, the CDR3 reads TGCGCCAGCAGCCAAGTGCTAGTTAGCAATCAGCCCCAGCATTTT.